This record covers a single T cell receptor (beta chain). Its antigen is not known. V lost 5 bases and J lost 9; bases outside the gene matches: 9. The CDR3 totals 15 residues. Germline loops: CDR1 SGHAT, CDR2 FQNNGV. As defined, naive CD8 cells were CD45RO-negative and positively selected for CCR7, with terminally differentiated effector memory CD45RA+ cells excluded. The donors, all of them Caucasian adults, lived in Nashville, Tennessee. These data originate in a study of shared clonotypes between healthy human individuals. Study-wide context: Donor ages ranged 18 to 49 years: a couple of women, a few men. Points from the study as a whole: How much donors shared clonotypes was expected to be affected by sequencing depth.

The material for each subset, its genomic DNA, was split evenly across several immunoSEQ plates. Only in-frame clones appear in the TCRdb table, and some are missing; sequencing was by immunoSEQ multiplex PCR. Counted here are about 820,000 clones, about 92% occurring once; the ten biggest clones make up under 30%. The origin of this receptor is a man in his thirties or forties in good health. Sequenced material: naive CD8+ T cells sorted from blood. The chain employs TRBV11-2 and TRBJ2-1, with 11 nucleotides matching TRBD1. The CDR3 coding sequence is TGTGCCAGCAGCCCCGGACAGGGGGCGCGAGGTGAGCAGTTCTTC. Its translation: CASSPGQGARGEQFF.